The 20 T cell receptor beta chains in this list originate from one sample, sequenced in a study of CD8 T cells in Susac syndrome. Random hexamers served to reverse transcribe roughly 0.5 to 1 ug RNA. From the immunoSEQ multiplex PCR reads, TCRdb called clonotypes with MiXCR, one entry per CDR3 protein. The top ten clones hold around 0.1% of a sample with 200,000 to 300,000 distinct CDR3 sequences, about 95% of them seen once. Sequencing used CD4+ T cells from PBMCs. The receptors originated from a human donor with Susac syndrome.

The rearrangement joins TRBV15 to TRBJ2-7; D is perhaps TRBD2 (6 bases). This CDR3 region has 15 residues. The V end was cut by 0 bases, the J end by 0 bases, with 9 bases between. Germline V gene data show CDR1 as LNHNV and CDR2 as YYDKDF (reference sequence). CDR3 DNA sequence: TGTGCCACCAGCAGAGATGTCGGGAGCTCCTACGAGCAGTACTTC. This codes for CATSRDVGSSYEQYF. Full variable domain (remainder filled in from reference TRBV15 and TRBJ2-7): DAMVIQNPRYQVTQFGKPVTLSCSQTLNHNVMYWYQQKSSQAPKLLFHYYDKDFNNEADTPDNFQSRRPNTSFCFLDIRSPGLGDTAMYLCATSRDVGSSYEQYFGPGTRLTVT.

This chain connects TRBV4-2 to TRBJ2-1, with 10 bases identical to TRBD2. This CDR3 is built from 15 residues. Germline CDR1 is LGHNA and CDR2 is YNFKEQ. With V trimmed by 3 bases and J by 5 bases, 4 bases remained unmatched. CDR3 amino acids: CASSHPGLANNEQFF. The DNA of the CDR3 is TGTGCCAGCAGCCACCCGGGACTAGCGAACAATGAGCAGTTCTTC.

The chain uses TRBV6-6 and TRBJ1-5; D unresolved. The CDR3 loop spans 14 amino acids. V was cut by 0 bases and J by 1 base, with 4 bases left in between. Germline V CDR1 and CDR2: MNHNY, SVGAGI (reference sequence). The CDR3 sequence is CASSYSFSNQPQHF. CDR3 nucleotide sequence: TGTGCCAGCAGTTACTCGTTCAGCAATCAGCCCCAGCATTTT.

V and J are TRBV9 and TRBJ2-1; D is undetermined. The CDR3 totals 11 residues. Germline V CDR1 and CDR2: SGDLS, YYNGEE. Trimming left V 4 bases short and J 8 bases short, with 7 bases between. CDR3 region: CASSFSDEQFF. Written as DNA, the CDR3 is TGTGCCAGCAGCTTCTCAGATGAGCAGTTCTTC.

The genes are TRBV7-6 and TRBJ2-5; 16 nucleotides line up with TRBD2. Trimming removed 5 bases from V and 4 bases from J; junction bases left unmatched: 10. CDR1 and CDR2 from the germline V gene are SGHVS and FNYEAQ. This CDR3 has 18 residues. CDR3 loop: CASSPLTGTSGRGETQYF. CDR3 DNA sequence: TGTGCCAGCAGCCCCCTTACCGGGACTAGCGGGAGGGGAGAGACCCAGTACTTC. The full variable domain, completed using reference TRBV7-6 and TRBJ2-5, is GAGVSQSPRYKVTKRGQDVALRCDPISGHVSLYWYRQALGQGPEFLTYFNYEAQQDKSGLPNDRFSAERPEGSISTLTIQRTEQRDSAMYRCASSPLTGTSGRGETQYFGPGTRLLVL.

V is TRBV9 and J is TRBJ1-3; weak D call: TRBD1 (5 bases). The ends were cut back, 0 bases at V and 0 bases at J, with 13 bases in the middle. Germline V gives CDR1 SGDLS, CDR2 YYNGEE. CDR3 length equals 17 residues. The CDR3 DNA reads as TGTGCCAGCAGCGTAGTTCCGGACGGACACTCTGGAAACACCATATATTTT. Its translation: CASSVVPDGHSGNTIYF.

This clonotype was recorded once. V gene TRBV20-1 combines with J gene TRBJ2-1; D might be TRBD1 or TRBD2, each matching 5 bases. Germline lookup yields CDR1 DFQATT and CDR2 SNEGSKA (reference sequence). The CDR3 is 13 amino acids. CDR3 nucleotides: TGCAGAATCCCGGGACGATCATTCAATGAGCAGTTCTTC. Translating gives CRIPGRSFNEQFF.

The chain joins TRBV7-3 to TRBJ2-1, with unresolved D. CDR1 is SGHTA, CDR2 FQGTGA, per germline. The V and J ends lost 1 base and 4 bases respectively, with 11 bases between them. The CDR3 spans 15 residues. The CDR3 sequence is CASSLKLDGYNEQFF. DNA for the CDR3: TGTGCCAGCAGCTTAAAGTTGGACGGTTACAATGAGCAGTTCTTC.

This clonotype was counted a single time. The rearrangement uses TRBV28 and TRBJ2-5; D may be TRBD1 or TRBD2 (5 bases each). The CDR3 is made up of 13 amino acids. Germline values: CDR1 MDHEN, CDR2 SYDVKM. The germline V and J ends were trimmed by 3 bases and 7 bases, with 12 bases remaining between them. The CDR3 here is CASSLGEWATQYF. The CDR3 region has the DNA TGTGCCAGCAGTTTGGGGGAGTGGGCGACCCAGTACTTC.

This clonotype was counted a single time. The chain is built from TRBV20-1 and TRBJ1-2, with 9 bases fitting TRBD1. V shed 7 bases and J 4 bases; nucleotides not matched to a gene: 13. The CDR3 length is 15 residues. Germline CDR1 DFQATT, CDR2 SNEGSKA (reference sequence). CDR3 in amino acids: CSVKTGGSVGYGYTF. The CDR3 coding sequence is TGCAGTGTCAAGACAGGGGGATCGGTAGGCTATGGCTACACCTTC.

V and J are TRBV3-1 and TRBJ1-5, with D uncertain. The CDR3 is 13 residues long. The germline V gene encodes CDR1 LGHDT and CDR2 YNNKEL (reference sequence). The ends were cut back, 0 bases at V and 9 bases at J, with 9 bases in the middle. For the CDR3, the DNA is TGTGCCAGCAGCCAAGAAGAGGCGAGGCCCCAGCATTTT. Protein product: CASSQEEARPQHF.

The V call is TRBV28, the J call TRBJ1-1; D remains unclear. V dropped 5 bases and J dropped 5 bases, with 18 bases sitting between them. This CDR3 is built from 15 residues. CDR1 is MDHEN and CDR2 is SYDVKM in the germline V gene. Here the CDR3 DNA reads TGTGCCAGCAGTAGTCCAACAAGGGCGGAAACTGAAGCTTTCTTT. As protein: CASSSPTRAETEAFF.

The gene calls are TRBV4-2 and TRBJ2-7; 7 bases align to TRBD1. CDR1 is LGHNA, CDR2 YNFKEQ, per germline. The CDR3 is 15 residues long. V was pared by 7 bases and J by 6 bases, with 15 bases of the junction left unmatched. The CDR3 loop is CASTPGGYPTGEQYF. DNA of the CDR3: TGTGCCAGCACCCCAGGGGGATACCCAACAGGCGAGCAGTACTTC.

The chain combines TRBV30 with TRBJ1-2, with 8 bases identical to TRBD1. V was clipped by 8 bases and J by 3 bases; unmatched bases: 11. From germline, CDR1 is GTSNPN and CDR2 SVGIG (reference sequence). The length of the CDR3 is 14 residues. The CDR3 spells CARSQGAYYYGYTF. DNA for the CDR3: TGTGCCCGTTCCCAGGGGGCGTACTACTATGGCTACACCTTC.

The rearrangement links TRBV7-8 to TRBJ2-1; D may match TRBD1 or TRBD2 (5 bases each). Deletions cut 7 bases from V and 6 bases from J, with 25 bases between. This CDR3 region has 17 residues. The germline CDR1 and CDR2 sequences are SGHVS and FQNEAQ. CDR3 loop: CASTHLRWGSSGNEQFF. The CDR3 DNA follows: TGTGCCAGCACCCACCTTAGGTGGGGGAGTTCGGGCAATGAGCAGTTCTTC.

The V gene is TRBV27, the J gene TRBJ1-2; TRBD1 might be the D (5 bases). The V gene lost 4 bases and the J gene lost 3 bases, with 12 bases spanning the gap. CDR1 and CDR2 (germline): MNHEY, SMNVEV (reference sequence). This CDR3 comprises 14 residues. The CDR3 DNA is TGTGCCAGCAGTTCCCTCCGAGGGGACTATGGCTACACCTTC. Translating gives CASSSLRGDYGYTF.

The genes are TRBV5-4 and TRBJ2-2, with TRBD1 matching 7 bases. CDR3 size: 16 residues. With 4 bases clipped from V and 5 bases from J, the junction kept 11 bases outside the gene matches. The germline V gene encodes CDR1 SGHNT and CDR2 YYREEE (reference sequence). The CDR3 here is CASSPGQLRETGELFF. CDR3 nucleotides: TGTGCCAGCAGCCCGGGACAGCTGAGGGAGACCGGGGAGCTGTTTTTT.

This clonotype was recorded once. V gene TRBV4-2 combines with J gene TRBJ2-7; TRBD2 is a possible D gene (6 bases). Germline values: CDR1 LGHNA, CDR2 YNFKEQ. CDR3 length: 12 residues. V was cut by 5 bases and J by 6 bases, with 11 bases left in between. In nucleotides, the CDR3 is TGTGCCAGCAGCTCCCAGGGAGGCGAGCAGTACTTC. Residues: CASSSQGGEQYF.

The CDR3 reads CATSKTSGMSYNEQFF. The CDR3 nucleotides are TGTGCCACCAGCAAGACTAGCGGAATGTCCTACAATGAGCAGTTCTTC. The rearrangement links TRBV15 to TRBJ2-1, with 9 bases matching TRBD2. The CDR3 contains 16 residues. CDR1 and CDR2 (germline): LNHNV, YYDKDF (reference sequence). With 4 bases clipped from V and 1 base from J, the junction kept 5 bases outside the gene matches.

This chain joins TRBV3-1 and TRBJ2-1; 9 positions match TRBD2. This CDR3 spans 15 amino acids. Per germline, CDR1 LGHDT and CDR2 YNNKEL (reference sequence). Trimming cost V 5 bases and J 7 bases; bases outside gene matches: 9. The CDR3 sequence is CASSEGSGSGNEQFF. The DNA for the CDR3 is TGTGCCAGCAGCGAGGGTAGCGGGAGCGGTAATGAGCAGTTCTTC.